This T cell receptor beta chain comes out of a study of CD8 T cells in ankylosing spondylitis. Study-level results: Clones linked to the disease showed a CD8+ phenotype. They occurred at relatively low frequencies in peripheral blood. One TCR beta motif, made up of roughly eight highly homologous variants, appeared characteristic of ankylosing spondylitis blood. Disease-linked clones reportedly showed significant enrichment in matched ankylosing spondylitis synovial fluid.

This clonotype was detected ten times or more. Its antigen is undetermined. Library preparation for TCR beta used quantitative 5'-RACE with molecular barcodes. MiXCR was run by TCRdb on the 5' RACE reads, yielding one entry per CDR3 protein. The sample has around 430,000 distinct CDR3 sequences; under 20% are singletons. The origin of this receptor is a male donor with ankylosing spondylitis. The sequenced sample consisted of blood, either unsorted or a sorted T cell fraction (not recorded which).

The CDR3 loop reads CASRPPLGNEAPYEQYF. CDR3 DNA sequence: TGTGCCAGCAGACCCCCCCTGGGGAATGAGGCACCCTACGAGCAGTACTTC. This chain connects TRBV12-3 or TRBV12-4 to TRBJ2-7, with no clear D. The V end lost 6 bases, the J end lost 2 bases, and 23 bases lay between the germline ends. The CDR3 extends over 17 amino acids.